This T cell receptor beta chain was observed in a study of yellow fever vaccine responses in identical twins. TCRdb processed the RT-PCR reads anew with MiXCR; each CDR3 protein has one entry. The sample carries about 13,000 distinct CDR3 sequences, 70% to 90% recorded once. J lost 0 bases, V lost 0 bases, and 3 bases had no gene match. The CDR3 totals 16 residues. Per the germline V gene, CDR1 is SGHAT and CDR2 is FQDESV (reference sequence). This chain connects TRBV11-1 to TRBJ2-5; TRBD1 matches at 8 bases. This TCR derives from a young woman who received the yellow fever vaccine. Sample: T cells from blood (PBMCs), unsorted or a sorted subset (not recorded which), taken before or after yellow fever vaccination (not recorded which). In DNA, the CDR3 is TGTGCCAGCAGCTTAGCAAACAGGGGGTACCAAGAGACCCAGTACTTC. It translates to CASSLANRGYQETQYF.